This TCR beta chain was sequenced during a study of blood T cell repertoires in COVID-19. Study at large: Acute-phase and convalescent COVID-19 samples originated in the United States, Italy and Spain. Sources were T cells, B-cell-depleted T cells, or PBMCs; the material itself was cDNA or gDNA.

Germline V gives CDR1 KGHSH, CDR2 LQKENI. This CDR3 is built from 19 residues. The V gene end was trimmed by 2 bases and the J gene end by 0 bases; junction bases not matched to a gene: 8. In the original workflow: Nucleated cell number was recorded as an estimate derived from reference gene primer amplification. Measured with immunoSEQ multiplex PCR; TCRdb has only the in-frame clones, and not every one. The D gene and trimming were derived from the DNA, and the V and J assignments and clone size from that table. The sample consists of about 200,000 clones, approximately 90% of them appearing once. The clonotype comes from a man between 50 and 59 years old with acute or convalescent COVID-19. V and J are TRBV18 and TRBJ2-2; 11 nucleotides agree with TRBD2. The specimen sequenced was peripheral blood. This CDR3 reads CASSPSLAGATANTGELFF. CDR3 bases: TGTGCCAGCTCACCATCACTAGCGGGAGCGACCGCGAACACCGGGGAGCTGTTTTTT. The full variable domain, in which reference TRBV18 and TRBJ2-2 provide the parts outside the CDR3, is NAGVMQNPRHLVRRRGQEARLRCSPMKGHSHVYWYRQLPEEGLKFMVYLQKENIIDESGMPKERFSAEFPKEGPSILRIQQVVRGDSAAYFCASSPSLAGATANTGELFFGEGSRLTVL.